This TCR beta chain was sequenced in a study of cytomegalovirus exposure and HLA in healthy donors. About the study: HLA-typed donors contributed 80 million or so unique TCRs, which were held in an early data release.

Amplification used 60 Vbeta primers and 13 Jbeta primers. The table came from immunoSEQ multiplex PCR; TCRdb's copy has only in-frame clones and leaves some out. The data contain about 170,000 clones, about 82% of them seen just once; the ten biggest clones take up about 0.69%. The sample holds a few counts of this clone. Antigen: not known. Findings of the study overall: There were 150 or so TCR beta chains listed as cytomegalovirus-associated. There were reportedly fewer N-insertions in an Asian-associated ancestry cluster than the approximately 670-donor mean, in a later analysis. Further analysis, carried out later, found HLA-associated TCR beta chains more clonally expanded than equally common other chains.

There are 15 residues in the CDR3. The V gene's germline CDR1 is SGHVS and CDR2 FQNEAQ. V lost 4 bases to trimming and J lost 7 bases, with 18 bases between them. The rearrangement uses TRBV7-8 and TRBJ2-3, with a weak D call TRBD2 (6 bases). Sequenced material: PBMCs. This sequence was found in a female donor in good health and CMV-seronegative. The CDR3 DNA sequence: TGTGCCAGCAGCTCCGGCGGGGCCAGTCCGTATACGCAGTATTTT. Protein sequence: CASSSGGASPYTQYF. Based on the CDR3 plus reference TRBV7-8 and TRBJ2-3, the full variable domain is GAGVSQSPRYKVAKRGQDVALRCDPISGHVSLFWYQQALGQGPEFLTYFQNEAQLDKSGLPSDRFFAERPEGSVSTLKIQRTQQEDSAVYLCASSSGGASPYTQYFGPGTRLTVL.